This record covers a single TCR beta chain. The CDR3 is 15 amino acids. Germline CDR1 reads MNHNS; CDR2 reads SASEGT. The V gene lost 6 bases and the J gene lost 2 bases, with 16 bases spanning the gap. Data came from immunoSEQ multiplex PCR; TCRdb stores just in-frame clones and leaves some out. The table includes tens of thousands of clones, around three quarters detected once. This sample is drawn from a study of OX40 agonist ivuxolimab in advanced cancers. About the study: Of mixed ages from about 23 to 90 and averaging about 65 years, the group was almost 85% male.

The chain has TRBV6-1 and TRBJ1-1; D is undetermined. Sequenced material: CD4+ or CD8+ T cells sorted from blood, taken in a trial of the OX40 agonist ivuxolimab. This clonotype was sampled from an adult with an advanced solid tumor such as melanoma, head and neck, liver or kidney cancer. The CDR3 nucleotides are TGTGCCAGCAGGGAAATCAGGCGTCTCAACACTGAAGCTTTCTTT. Protein sequence: CASREIRRLNTEAFF.